This T cell receptor beta chain was observed in a study of blood T cell repertoires in COVID-19. About the research overall: T cells, B-cell-depleted T cells, or PBMCs supplied cDNA or gDNA.

In assigning cohorts, the study relied on participant-reported clinical history. Trimming removed 4 bases at V and 7 bases at J, with 8 bases between. CDR1 and CDR2 from the germline V gene are SGHTA and FQGNSA. This CDR3 comprises 11 residues. The authors' processing: Amplified reference gene primers provided the basis for estimating nucleated cell counts. The data were produced by immunoSEQ multiplex PCR, yet TCRdb's version contains in-frame clones alone and is incomplete. The V and J calls and clone size are taken from that table; D and trimming were inferred from the DNA. Of 150,000 to 200,000 clones listed, approximately 91% are singletons.

Material: PBMCs or T cells enriched from blood (not recorded which). This receptor was taken from a woman under 30 who had recovered from COVID-19. This chain links TRBV7-2 with TRBJ2-7; possible D gene TRBD2, 5 bases. The CDR3 loop is CASSSQREQYF. DNA of the CDR3: TGTGCCAGCAGCTCTCAGCGGGAGCAGTACTTC.